This T cell receptor (beta chain) emerged from a study of CXCR3-negative and CXCR3-positive naive CD8 T cells. At the level of the study: A total of 110 million to 150 million TRB reads was generated, with about 1.5 +/- 0.3 million per library.

Looked up from germline, CDR1 is SSHAT and CDR2 is FNYEAQ (reference sequence). The length of the CDR3 is 18 residues. Libraries of TRB cDNA were made by 5' RACE and carried UMIs. TCRdb derives one entry per CDR3 protein from the 5' RACE reads, leaving out DNA. The sample table includes 100,000 or so distinct CDR3 sequences. Regarding the study as a whole: Similar TRBV-TRBJ usage was seen in naive cells (both CXCR3-negative and CXCR3-positive), but memory cells differed. In CXCR3-positive naive cells, the TRB CDR3s were more hydrophobic than in CXCR3-negative naive cells.

Remarks on this clonotype: Its antigen is not known.

The rearrangement uses TRBV7-7 and TRBJ2-1; there is no DNA to check the TCRdb D call of TRBD2. The sequence derives from a human donor in good health. Some clones in this sample may be carry-over from other donors' samples. The specimen sequenced was naive CXCR3+ CD8+ T cells from blood. Subset denoted: CD45RO-CCR7+CD27+CD95- naive CD8+ T cells expressing CXCR3 (TNR3+). The CDR3 spells CASSEGLAGGSSYNEQFF.